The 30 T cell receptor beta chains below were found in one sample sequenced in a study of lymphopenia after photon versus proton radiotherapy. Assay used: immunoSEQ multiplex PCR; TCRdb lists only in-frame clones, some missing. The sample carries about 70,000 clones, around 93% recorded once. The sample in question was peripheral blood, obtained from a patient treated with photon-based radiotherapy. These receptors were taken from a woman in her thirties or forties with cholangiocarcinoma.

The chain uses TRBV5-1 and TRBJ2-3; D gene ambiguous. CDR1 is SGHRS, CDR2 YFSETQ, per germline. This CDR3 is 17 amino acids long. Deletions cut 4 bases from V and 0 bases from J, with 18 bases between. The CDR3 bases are TGCGCCAGCAGCGCTCTATCCTCCGATACTAGCACAGATACGCAGTATTTT. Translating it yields CASSALSSDTSTDTQYF.

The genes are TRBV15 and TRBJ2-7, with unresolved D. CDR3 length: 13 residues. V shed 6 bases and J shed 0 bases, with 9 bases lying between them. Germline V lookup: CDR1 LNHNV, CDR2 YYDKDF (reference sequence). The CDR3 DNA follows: TGTGCCACCAGTCTGGCATCCTCCTACGAGCAGTACTTC. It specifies CATSLASSYEQYF. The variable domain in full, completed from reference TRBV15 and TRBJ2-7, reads DAMVIQNPRYQVTQFGKPVTLSCSQTLNHNVMYWYQQKSSQAPKLLFHYYDKDFNNEADTPDNFQSRRPNTSFCFLDIRSPGLGDTAMYLCATSLASSYEQYFGPGTRLTVT.

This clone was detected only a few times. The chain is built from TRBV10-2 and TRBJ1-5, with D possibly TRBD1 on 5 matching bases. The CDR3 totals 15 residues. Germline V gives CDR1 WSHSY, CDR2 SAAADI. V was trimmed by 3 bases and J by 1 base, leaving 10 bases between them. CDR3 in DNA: TGCGCCAGCAGTGATTGGGGGTTAAGCAATCAGCCCCAGCATTTT. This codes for CASSDWGLSNQPQHF.

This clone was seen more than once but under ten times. The CDR3 region is CSDYQGGNEQFF. DNA for the CDR3: TGCAGCGACTACCAGGGGGGCAATGAGCAGTTCTTC. V usage is TRBV29-1 and J usage is TRBJ2-1; a weak D match, TRBD1 (7 bases). The CDR3 covers 12 residues. CDR1 and CDR2 from the germline V gene are SQVTM and ANQGSEA. V dropped 7 bases and J dropped 6 bases, with 13 bases sitting between them.

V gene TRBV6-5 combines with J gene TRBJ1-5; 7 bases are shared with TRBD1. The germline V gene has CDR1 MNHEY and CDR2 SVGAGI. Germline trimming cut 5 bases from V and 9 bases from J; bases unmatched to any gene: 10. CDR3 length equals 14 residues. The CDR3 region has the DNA TGTGCCAGCAGTCCCGATGGGACAGTAGGGCCCCAGCATTTT. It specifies CASSPDGTVGPQHF.

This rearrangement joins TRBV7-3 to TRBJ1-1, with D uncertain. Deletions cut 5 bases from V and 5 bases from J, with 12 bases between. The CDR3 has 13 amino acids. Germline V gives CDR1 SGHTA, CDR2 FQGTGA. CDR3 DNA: TGTGCCAGCAGCCCCCCGTACGGTACTGAAGCTTTCTTT. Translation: CASSPPYGTEAFF.

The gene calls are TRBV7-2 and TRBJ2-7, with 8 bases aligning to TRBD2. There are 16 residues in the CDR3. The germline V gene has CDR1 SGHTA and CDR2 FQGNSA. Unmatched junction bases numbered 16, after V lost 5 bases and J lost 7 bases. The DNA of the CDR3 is TGTGCCAGCAGCCGCGACCCCACTAGCGGATGGGGAGAGCAGTACTTC. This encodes CASSRDPTSGWGEQYF.

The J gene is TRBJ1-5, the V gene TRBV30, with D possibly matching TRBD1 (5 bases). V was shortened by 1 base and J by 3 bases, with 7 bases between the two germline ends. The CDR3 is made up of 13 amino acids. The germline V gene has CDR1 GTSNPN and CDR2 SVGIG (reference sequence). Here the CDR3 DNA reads TGTGCCTGGAGTGCAGGGAACAATCAGCCCCAGCATTTT. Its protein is CAWSAGNNQPQHF. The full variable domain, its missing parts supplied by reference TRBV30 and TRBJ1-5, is SQTIHQWPATLVQPVGSPLSLECTVEGTSNPNLYWYRQAAGRGLQLLFYSVGIGQISSEVPQNLSASRPQDRQFILSSKKLLLSDSGFYLCAWSAGNNQPQHFGDGTRLSIL.

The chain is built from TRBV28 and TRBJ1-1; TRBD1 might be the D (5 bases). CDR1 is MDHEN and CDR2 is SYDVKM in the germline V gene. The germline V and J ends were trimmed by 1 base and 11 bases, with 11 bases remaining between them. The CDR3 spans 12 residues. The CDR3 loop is CASSLLGVRAFF. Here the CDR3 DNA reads TGTGCCAGCAGTTTATTGGGGGTCAGGGCTTTCTTT.

This CDR3 is CASSTTGTGIYGYTF. CDR3 bases: TGTGCCAGCAGTACCACCGGGACAGGGATCTATGGCTACACCTTC. This rearrangement joins TRBV28 to TRBJ1-2; 9 bases agree with TRBD1. The J segment lost 4 bases and the V segment lost 5 bases, leaving 8 bases of the junction unmatched. CDR1 is MDHEN and CDR2 is SYDVKM in the germline V gene. The CDR3 length is 15 residues.

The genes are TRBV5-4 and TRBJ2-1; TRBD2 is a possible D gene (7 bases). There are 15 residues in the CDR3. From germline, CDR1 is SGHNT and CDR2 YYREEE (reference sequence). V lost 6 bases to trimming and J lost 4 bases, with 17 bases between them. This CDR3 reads CASNKGGARYNEQFF. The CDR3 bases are TGTGCCAGCAACAAAGGGGGGGCCAGGTACAATGAGCAGTTCTTC.

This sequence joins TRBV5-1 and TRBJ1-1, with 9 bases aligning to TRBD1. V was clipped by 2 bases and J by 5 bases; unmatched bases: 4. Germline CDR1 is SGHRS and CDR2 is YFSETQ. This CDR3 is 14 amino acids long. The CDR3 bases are TGCGCCAGCAGCTTCAACAGGGGGCGAACTGAAGCTTTCTTT. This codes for CASSFNRGRTEAFF. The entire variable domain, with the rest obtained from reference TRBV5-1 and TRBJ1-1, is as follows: KAGVTQTPRYLIKTRGQQVTLSCSPISGHRSVSWYQQTPGQGLQFLFEYFSETQRNKGNFPGRFSGRQFSNSRSEMNVSTLELGDSALYLCASSFNRGRTEAFFGQGTRLTVV.

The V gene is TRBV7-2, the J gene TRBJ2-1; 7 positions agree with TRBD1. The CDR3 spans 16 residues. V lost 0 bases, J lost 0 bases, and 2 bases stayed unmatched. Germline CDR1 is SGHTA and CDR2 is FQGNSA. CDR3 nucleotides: TGTGCCAGCAGCTTAGCGGGACAGAGCTCCTACAATGAGCAGTTCTTC. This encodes CASSLAGQSSYNEQFF.

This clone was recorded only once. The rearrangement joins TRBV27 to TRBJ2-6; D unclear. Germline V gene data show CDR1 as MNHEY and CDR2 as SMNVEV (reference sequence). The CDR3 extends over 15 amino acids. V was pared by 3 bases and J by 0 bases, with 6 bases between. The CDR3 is CASSLRFSGANVLTF. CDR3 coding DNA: TGTGCCAGCAGTTTGAGGTTCTCTGGGGCCAACGTCCTGACTTTC.

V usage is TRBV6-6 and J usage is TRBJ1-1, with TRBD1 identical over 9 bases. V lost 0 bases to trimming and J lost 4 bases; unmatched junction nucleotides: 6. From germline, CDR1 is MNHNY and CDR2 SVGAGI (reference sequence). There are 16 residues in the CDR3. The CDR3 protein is CASSYSGQGGGTEAFF. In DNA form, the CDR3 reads TGTGCCAGCAGTTACTCGGGACAGGGCGGAGGCACTGAAGCTTTCTTT.

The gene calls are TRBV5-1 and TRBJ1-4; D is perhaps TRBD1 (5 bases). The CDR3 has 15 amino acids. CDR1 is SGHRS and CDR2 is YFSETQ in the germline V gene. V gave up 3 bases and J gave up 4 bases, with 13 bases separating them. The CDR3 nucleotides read TGCGCCAGCAGCTCGCCGCCTGGGGGTAATGAAAAACTGTTTTTT. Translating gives CASSSPPGGNEKLFF.

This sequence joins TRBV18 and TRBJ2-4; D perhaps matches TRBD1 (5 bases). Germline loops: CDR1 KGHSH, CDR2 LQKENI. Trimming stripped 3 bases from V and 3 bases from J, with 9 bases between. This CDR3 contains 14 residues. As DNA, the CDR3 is TGTGCCAGCTCACCTACAGACAGCAAAAACATTCAGTACTTC. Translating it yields CASSPTDSKNIQYF. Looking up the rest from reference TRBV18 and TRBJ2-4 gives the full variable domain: NAGVMQNPRHLVRRRGQEARLRCSPMKGHSHVYWYRQLPEEGLKFMVYLQKENIIDESGMPKERFSAEFPKEGPSILRIQQVVRGDSAAYFCASSPTDSKNIQYFGAGTRLSVL.

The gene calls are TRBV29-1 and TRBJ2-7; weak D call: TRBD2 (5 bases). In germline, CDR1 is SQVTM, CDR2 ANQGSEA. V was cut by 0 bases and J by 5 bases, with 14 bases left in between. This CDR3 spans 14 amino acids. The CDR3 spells CSVEDIERGNEQYF. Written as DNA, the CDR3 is TGCAGCGTTGAAGATATCGAACGAGGGAACGAGCAGTACTTC.

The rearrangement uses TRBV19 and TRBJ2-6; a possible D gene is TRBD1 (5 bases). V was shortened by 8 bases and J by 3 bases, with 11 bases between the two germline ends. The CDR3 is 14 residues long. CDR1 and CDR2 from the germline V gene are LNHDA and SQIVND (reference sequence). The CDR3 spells CASQTTVGANVLTF. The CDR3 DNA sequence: TGTGCCAGTCAGACGACAGTTGGGGCCAACGTCCTGACTTTC.

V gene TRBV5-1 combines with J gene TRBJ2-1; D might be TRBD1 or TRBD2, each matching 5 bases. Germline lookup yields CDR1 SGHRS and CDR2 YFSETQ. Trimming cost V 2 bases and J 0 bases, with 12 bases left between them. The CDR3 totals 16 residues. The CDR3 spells CASSFGDGGSYNEQFF. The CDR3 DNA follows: TGCGCCAGCAGCTTTGGGGACGGAGGCTCCTACAATGAGCAGTTCTTC.

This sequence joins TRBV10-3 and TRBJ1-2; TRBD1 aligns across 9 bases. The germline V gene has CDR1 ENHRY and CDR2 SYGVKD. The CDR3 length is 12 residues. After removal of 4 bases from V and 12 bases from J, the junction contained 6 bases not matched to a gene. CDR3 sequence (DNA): TGTGCCATCAGTGTCACCGGGACAGGGAACACCTTC. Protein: CAISVTGTGNTF.

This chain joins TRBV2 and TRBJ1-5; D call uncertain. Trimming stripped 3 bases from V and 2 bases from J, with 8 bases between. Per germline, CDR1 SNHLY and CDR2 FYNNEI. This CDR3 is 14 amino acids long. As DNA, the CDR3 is TGTGCCAGCAGTGATAGGTTGGGCAATCAGCCCCAGCATTTT. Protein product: CASSDRLGNQPQHF.

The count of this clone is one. The CDR3 DNA is TGTGCCAGCAGTTGGACAGGGGCCGGGGAGCTGTTTTTT. As protein: CASSWTGAGELFF. The V call is TRBV6-5, the J call TRBJ2-2; 9 bases map to TRBD1. The CDR3 extends over 13 amino acids. V lost 4 bases, J lost 6 bases, and 0 bases stayed unmatched. The germline gives CDR1 MNHEY, CDR2 SVGAGI.

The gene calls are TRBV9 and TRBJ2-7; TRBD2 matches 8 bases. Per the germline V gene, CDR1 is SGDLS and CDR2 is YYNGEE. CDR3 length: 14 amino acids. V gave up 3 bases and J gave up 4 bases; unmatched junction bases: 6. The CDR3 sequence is CASSAGLADYEQYF. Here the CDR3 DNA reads TGTGCCAGCAGCGCCGGACTAGCTGATTACGAGCAGTACTTC.

This chain's CDR3 is CASLGRTGISYEQYF. CDR3 coding DNA: TGTGCCAGCTTGGGACGGACAGGGATTTCCTACGAGCAGTACTTC. This rearrangement joins TRBV27 to TRBJ2-7, with 8 nucleotides matching TRBD1. Germline loops: CDR1 MNHEY, CDR2 SMNVEV (reference sequence). V lost 8 bases, J lost 1 base, and 10 bases stayed unmatched. The length of the CDR3 is 15 residues.

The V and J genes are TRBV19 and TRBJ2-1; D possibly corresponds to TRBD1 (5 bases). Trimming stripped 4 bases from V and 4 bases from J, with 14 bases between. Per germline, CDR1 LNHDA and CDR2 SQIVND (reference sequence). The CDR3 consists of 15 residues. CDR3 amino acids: CASSTSWGRYNEQFF. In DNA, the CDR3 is TGTGCCAGTAGTACCTCGTGGGGCCGTTACAATGAGCAGTTCTTC.

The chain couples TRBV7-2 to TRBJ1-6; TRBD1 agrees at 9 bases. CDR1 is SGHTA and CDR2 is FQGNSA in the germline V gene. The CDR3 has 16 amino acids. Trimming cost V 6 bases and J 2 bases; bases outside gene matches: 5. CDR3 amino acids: CASRYRDRAYNSPLHF. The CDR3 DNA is TGTGCCAGCAGATATCGGGACAGGGCCTATAATTCACCCCTCCACTTT.

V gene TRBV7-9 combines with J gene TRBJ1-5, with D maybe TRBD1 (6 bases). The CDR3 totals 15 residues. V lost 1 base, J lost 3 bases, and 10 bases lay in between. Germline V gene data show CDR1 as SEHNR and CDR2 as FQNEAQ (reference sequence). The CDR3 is CASSLGGTNNQPQHF. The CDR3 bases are TGTGCCAGCAGCTTAGGGGGGACAAACAATCAGCCCCAGCATTTT.

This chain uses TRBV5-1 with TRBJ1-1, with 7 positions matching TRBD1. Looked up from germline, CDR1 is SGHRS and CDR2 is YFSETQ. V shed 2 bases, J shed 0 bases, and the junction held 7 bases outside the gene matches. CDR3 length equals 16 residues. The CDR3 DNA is TGCGCCAGCAGCTTTTCCGGGACAGACATGAACACTGAAGCTTTCTTT. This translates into CASSFSGTDMNTEAFF.

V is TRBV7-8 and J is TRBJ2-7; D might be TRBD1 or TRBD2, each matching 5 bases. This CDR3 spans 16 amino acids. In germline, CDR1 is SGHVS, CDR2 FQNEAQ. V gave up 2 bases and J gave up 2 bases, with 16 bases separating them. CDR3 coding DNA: TGTGCCAGCAGCTTAACCCCCGGGACGGATCCCTACGAGCAGTACTTC. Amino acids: CASSLTPGTDPYEQYF.